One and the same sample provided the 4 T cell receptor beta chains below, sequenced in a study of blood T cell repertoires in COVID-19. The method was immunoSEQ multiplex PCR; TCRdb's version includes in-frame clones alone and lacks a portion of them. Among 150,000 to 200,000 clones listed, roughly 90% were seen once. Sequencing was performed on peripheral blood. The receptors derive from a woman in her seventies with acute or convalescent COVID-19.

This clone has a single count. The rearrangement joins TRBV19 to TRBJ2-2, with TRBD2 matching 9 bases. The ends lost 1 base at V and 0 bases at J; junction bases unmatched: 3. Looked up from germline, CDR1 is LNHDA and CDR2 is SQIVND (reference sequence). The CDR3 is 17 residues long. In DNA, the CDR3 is TGTGCCAGTAGTATAGTAGCGGGGGCCCCGAACACCGGGGAGCTGTTTTTT. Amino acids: CASSIVAGAPNTGELFF. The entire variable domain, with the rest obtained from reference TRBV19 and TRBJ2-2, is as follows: DGGITQSPKYLFRKEGQNVTLSCEQNLNHDAMYWYRQDPGQGLRLIYYSQIVNDFQKGDIAEGYSVSREKKESFPLTVTSAQKNPTAFYLCASSIVAGAPNTGELFFGEGSRLTVL.

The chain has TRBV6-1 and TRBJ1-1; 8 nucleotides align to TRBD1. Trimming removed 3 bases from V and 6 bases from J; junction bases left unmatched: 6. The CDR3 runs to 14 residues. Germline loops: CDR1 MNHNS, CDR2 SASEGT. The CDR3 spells CASSESGGVAEAFF. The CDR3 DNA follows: TGTGCCAGCAGTGAGTCAGGGGGCGTTGCTGAAGCTTTCTTT.

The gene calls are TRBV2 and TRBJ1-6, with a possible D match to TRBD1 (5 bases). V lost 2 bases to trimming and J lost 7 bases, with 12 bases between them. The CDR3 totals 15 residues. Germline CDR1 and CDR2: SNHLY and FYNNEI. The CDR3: CASSERAGLNSPLHF. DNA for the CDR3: TGTGCCAGCAGTGAAAGGGCGGGGCTCAATTCACCCCTCCACTTT. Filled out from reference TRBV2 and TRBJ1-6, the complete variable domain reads EPEVTQTPSHQVTQMGQEVILRCVPISNHLYFYWYRQILGQKVEFLVSFYNNEISEKSEIFDDQFSVERPDGSNFTLKIRSTKLEDSAMYFCASSERAGLNSPLHFGNGTRLTVT.

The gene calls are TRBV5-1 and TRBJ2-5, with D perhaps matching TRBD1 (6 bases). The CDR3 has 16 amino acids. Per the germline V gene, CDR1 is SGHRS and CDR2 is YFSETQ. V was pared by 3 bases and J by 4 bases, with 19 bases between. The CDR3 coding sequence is TGCGCCAGCAGCTCGGGTCCTACAGGGAACGGAGAGACCCAGTACTTC. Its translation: CASSSGPTGNGETQYF.